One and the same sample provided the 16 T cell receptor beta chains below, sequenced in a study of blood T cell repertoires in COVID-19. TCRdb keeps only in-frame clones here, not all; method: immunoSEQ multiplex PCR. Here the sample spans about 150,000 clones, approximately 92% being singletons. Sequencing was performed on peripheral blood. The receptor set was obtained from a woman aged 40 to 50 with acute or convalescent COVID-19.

CDR3 sequence: CASSLDPTGGIFSYEQYF. The CDR3 DNA reads as TGCGCCAGCAGCTTGGACCCGACAGGAGGAATCTTCTCCTACGAGCAGTACTTC. The genes are TRBV5-1 and TRBJ2-7; D might be TRBD1 (6 bases). Trimming left V 0 bases short and J 0 bases short, with 19 bases between. Germline lookup yields CDR1 SGHRS and CDR2 YFSETQ. The CDR3 contains 18 residues.

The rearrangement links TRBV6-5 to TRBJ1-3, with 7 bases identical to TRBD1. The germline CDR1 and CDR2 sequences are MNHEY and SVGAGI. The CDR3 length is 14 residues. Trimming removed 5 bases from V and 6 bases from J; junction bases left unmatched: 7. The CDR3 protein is CASSRTGEKNTIYF. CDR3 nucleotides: TGTGCCAGCAGTCGAACAGGGGAAAAAAACACCATATATTTT.

The CDR3: CASSLDRYGYTF. CDR3 coding DNA: TGTGCCAGCAGCTTAGACAGATATGGCTACACCTTC. The V and J genes are TRBV7-2 and TRBJ1-2; no reliable D call. CDR1 and CDR2 from the germline V gene are SGHTA and FQGNSA. V lost 1 base and J 5 bases, leaving 5 bases between the germline ends. The CDR3 contains 12 residues.

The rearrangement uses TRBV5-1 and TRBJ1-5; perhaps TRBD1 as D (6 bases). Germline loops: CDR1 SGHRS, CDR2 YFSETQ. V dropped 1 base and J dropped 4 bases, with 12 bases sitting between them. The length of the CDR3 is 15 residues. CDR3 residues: CASSLWGQKNQPQHF. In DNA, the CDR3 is TGCGCCAGCAGCTTGTGGGGACAAAAGAATCAGCCCCAGCATTTT.

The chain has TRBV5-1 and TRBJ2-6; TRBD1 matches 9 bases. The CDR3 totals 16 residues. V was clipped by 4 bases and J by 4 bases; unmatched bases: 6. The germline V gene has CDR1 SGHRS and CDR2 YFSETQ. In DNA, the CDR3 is TGCGCCAGCAGCCCAACAGGGGGCACCGGGGCCAACGTCCTGACTTTC. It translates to CASSPTGGTGANVLTF. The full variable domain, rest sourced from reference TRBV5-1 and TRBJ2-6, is KAGVTQTPRYLIKTRGQQVTLSCSPISGHRSVSWYQQTPGQGLQFLFEYFSETQRNKGNFPGRFSGRQFSNSRSEMNVSTLELGDSALYLCASSPTGGTGANVLTFGAGSRLTVL.

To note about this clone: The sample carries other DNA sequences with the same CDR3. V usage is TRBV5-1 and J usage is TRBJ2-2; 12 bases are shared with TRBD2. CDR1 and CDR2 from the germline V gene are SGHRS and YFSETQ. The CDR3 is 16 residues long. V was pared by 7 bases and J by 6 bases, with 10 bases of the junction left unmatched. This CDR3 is CASCRTGLAGSGELFF. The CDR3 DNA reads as TGCGCCAGCTGCCGAACCGGACTAGCGGGGTCCGGGGAGCTGTTTTTT.

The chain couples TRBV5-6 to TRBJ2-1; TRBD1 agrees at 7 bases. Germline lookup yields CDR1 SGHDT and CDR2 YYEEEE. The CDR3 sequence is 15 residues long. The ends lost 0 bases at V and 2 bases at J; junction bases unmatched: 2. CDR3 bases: TGTGCCAGCAGCTTGGGACAGGGAACCTACAATGAGCAGTTCTTC. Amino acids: CASSLGQGTYNEQFF.

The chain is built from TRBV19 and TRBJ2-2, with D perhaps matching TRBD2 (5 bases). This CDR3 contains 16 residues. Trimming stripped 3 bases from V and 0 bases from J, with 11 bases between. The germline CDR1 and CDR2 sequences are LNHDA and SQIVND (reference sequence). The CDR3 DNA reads TGTGCCAGTAGTATCGGGAAGGGCGCGAACACCGGGGAGCTGTTTTTT. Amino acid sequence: CASSIGKGANTGELFF.

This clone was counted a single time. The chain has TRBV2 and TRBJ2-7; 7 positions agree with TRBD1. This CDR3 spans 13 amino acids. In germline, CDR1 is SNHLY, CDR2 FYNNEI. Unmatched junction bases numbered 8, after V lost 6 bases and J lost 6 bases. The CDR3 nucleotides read TGTGCCAGCAGGGGAGAGACAGGGTCCGAGCAGTACTTC. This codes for CASRGETGSEQYF.

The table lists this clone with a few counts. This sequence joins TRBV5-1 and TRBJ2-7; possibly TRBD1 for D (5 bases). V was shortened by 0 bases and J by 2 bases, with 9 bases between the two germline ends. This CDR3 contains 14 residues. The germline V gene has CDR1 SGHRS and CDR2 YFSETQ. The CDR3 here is CASSLDRRTYEQYF. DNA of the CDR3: TGCGCCAGCAGCTTGGACAGGAGAACCTACGAGCAGTACTTC.

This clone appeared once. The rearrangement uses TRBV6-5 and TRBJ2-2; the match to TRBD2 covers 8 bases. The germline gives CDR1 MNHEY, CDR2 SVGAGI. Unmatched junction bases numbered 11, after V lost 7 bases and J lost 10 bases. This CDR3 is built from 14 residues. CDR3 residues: CASTRTSSSAELFF. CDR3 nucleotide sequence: TGTGCCAGCACCAGGACTAGCTCTAGCGCGGAGCTGTTTTTT.

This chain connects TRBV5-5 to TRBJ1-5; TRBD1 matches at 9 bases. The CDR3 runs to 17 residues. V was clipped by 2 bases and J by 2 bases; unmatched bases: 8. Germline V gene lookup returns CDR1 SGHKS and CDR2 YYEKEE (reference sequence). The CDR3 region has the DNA TGTGCCAGCAGCTTTGGGACAGGGTATGAGGGCAATCAGCCCCAGCATTTT. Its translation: CASSFGTGYEGNQPQHF.

The chain's CDR3 is CASTSDSSYNSPLHF. The CDR3 bases are TGTGCCAGTACCAGCGACAGCTCCTATAATTCACCCCTCCACTTT. The V and J genes are TRBV19 and TRBJ1-6; D might be TRBD1 (5 bases). Germline V CDR1 and CDR2: LNHDA, SQIVND (reference sequence). The CDR3 loop spans 15 amino acids. Trimming stripped 7 bases from V and 0 bases from J, with 10 bases between.

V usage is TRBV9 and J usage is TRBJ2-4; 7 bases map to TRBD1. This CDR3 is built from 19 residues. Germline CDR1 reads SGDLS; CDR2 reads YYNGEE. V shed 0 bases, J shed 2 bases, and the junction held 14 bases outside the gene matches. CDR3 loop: CASSVGPGTVDSSKNIQYF. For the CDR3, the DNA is TGTGCCAGCAGCGTAGGGCCCGGGACAGTGGACTCTTCCAAAAACATTCAGTACTTC.

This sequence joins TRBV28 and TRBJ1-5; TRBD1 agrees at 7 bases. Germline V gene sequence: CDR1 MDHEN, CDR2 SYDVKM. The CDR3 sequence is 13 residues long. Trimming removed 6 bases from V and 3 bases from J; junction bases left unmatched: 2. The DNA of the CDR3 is TGTGCCAGCAGCGGGACAGTCAATCAGCCCCAGCATTTT. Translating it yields CASSGTVNQPQHF. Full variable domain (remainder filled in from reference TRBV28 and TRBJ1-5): DVKVTQSSRYLVKRTGEKVFLECVQDMDHENMFWYRQDPGLGLRLIYFSYDVKMKEKGDIPEGYSVSREKKERFSLILESASTNQTSMYLCASSGTVNQPQHFGDGTRLSIL.

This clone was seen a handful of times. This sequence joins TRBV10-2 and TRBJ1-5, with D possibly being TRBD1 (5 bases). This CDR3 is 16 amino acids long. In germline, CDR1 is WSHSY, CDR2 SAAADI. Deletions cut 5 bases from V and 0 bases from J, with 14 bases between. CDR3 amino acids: CASSPRGGVSNQPQHF. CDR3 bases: TGCGCCAGCAGTCCTCGGGGAGGGGTTAGCAATCAGCCCCAGCATTTT.